The rows below give T cell receptor beta chains drawn from one sample of a study of cytomegalovirus exposure and HLA in healthy donors. Profiling relied on immunoSEQ multiplex PCR, and the TCRdb table lists in-frame clones only, not all of them. Of approximately 190,000 clones in the sample, around three quarters were seen once. The sample consisted of PBMCs. The receptors shown here come from a woman in her twenties or thirties in good health and CMV-seropositive. Each CDR3 is given with its conserved first and last residue. The D gene is left open where the match is weak. Rows may omit the clone size; those that give it use once, few, many or a size class.

D	V	size	J	CDR3	DNA
-	TRBV5-1	-	TRBJ2-7	CASSVEATRLGHYEQYF	TGCGCCAGCAGCGTAGAGGCGACCCGGCTGGGACACTACGAGCAGTACTTC
-	TRBV18	-	TRBJ2-1	CASSPVDRGNYNEQFF	TGTGCCAGCTCACCGGTAGACCGAGGCAACTACAATGAGCAGTTCTTC
TRBD1	TRBV4-3	-	TRBJ1-1	CASSLGTGLGNTEAFF	TGCGCCAGCAGCCTGGGGACAGGTCTAGGGAACACTGAAGCTTTCTTT
TRBD1	TRBV7-2	-	TRBJ2-6	CASSPRTGGAAGANVLTF	TGTGCCAGCAGCCCCCGGACAGGGGGCGCGGCTGGGGCCAACGTCCTGACTTTC
-	TRBV19	once	TRBJ1-1	CASRIQGITEAFF	TGTGCCAGTAGGATCCAGGGGATCACTGAAGCTTTCTTT
-	TRBV13	once	TRBJ2-3	CASSLFNVAGTDTQYF	TGTGCCAGCAGCTTATTTAACGTGGCGGGAACAGATACGCAGTATTTT
-	TRBV10-1	-	TRBJ2-7	CASSGGVDYEQYF	TGCGCCAGCAGTGGCGGCGTGGACTACGAGCAGTACTTC
TRBD1	TRBV27	-	TRBJ2-3	CASSSPRDSNTDTQYF	TGTGCCAGCAGTTCCCCTCGGGACAGCAACACAGATACGCAGTATTTT
TRBD2	TRBV30	-	TRBJ2-3	CAWRRSGSTDTQYF	TGTGCCTGGAGACGTAGCGGGAGTACAGATACGCAGTATTTT
-	TRBV19	-	TRBJ1-1	CASTPGADGTEAFF	TGTGCCAGTACCCCTGGGGCGGATGGAACTGAAGCTTTCTTT
-	TRBV25-1	-	TRBJ2-7	CASSESAFRLYEQYF	TGTGCCAGCAGTGAATCGGCATTCAGGTTATACGAGCAGTACTTC
-	TRBV7-9	few	TRBJ2-1	CASSLLGSSYNEQFF	TGTGCCAGCAGCTTACTAGGGAGCTCCTACAATGAGCAGTTCTTC
TRBD1	TRBV27	few	TRBJ2-7	CASRLLTGSIYEQYF	TGTGCCAGCAGGCTTTTGACAGGGAGTATCTACGAGCAGTACTTC
TRBD1	TRBV11-3	-	TRBJ2-6	CASSSGTVNSGANVLTF	TGTGCCAGCAGCTCTGGGACAGTAAACTCTGGGGCCAACGTCCTGACTTTC
TRBD1	TRBV7-6	once	TRBJ1-5	CASSLGTGESQPQHF	TGTGCCAGCAGCTTAGGGACAGGGGAGAGTCAGCCCCAGCATTTT
TRBD1	TRBV15	few	TRBJ2-3	CATSTGQGWGTDTQYF	TGTGCCACCAGCACCGGACAGGGATGGGGCACAGATACGCAGTATTTT
-	TRBV12-1	-	TRBJ1-1	CAHTEGEAFF	TGTGCGCATACGGAGGGTGAAGCTTTCTTT
-	TRBV6-1	-	TRBJ1-4	CASSEAAGGGEKLFF	TGTGCCAGCAGTGAAGCCGCTGGGGGAGGTGAAAAACTGTTTTTT
-	TRBV28	-	TRBJ1-2	CASSLLGSLSYGYTF	TGTGCCAGCAGTTTATTGGGCAGTCTGAGCTATGGCTACACCTTC
-	TRBV7-9	-	TRBJ2-1	CASSLLGEQFF	TGTGCCAGCAGCCTTCTAGGCGAGCAGTTCTTC
TRBD1	TRBV7-6	-	TRBJ1-3	CASSLTGRGNTIYF	TGTGCCAGCAGCTTGACAGGGAGGGGAAACACCATATATTTT
TRBD1	TRBV27	-	TRBJ1-2	CASSLTDRGLYGYTF	TGTGCCAGCAGTTTAACTGACAGGGGGCTCTATGGCTACACCTTC
-	TRBV9	once	TRBJ2-5	CASSPRLAIGETQYF	TGTGCCAGCAGCCCACGGCTAGCGATAGGAGAGACCCAGTACTTC
-	TRBV5-1	-	TRBJ2-1	CASSRGLGYNEQFF	TGCGCCAGCAGCCGGGGGTTGGGGTACAATGAGCAGTTCTTC
-	TRBV7-2	-	TRBJ1-2	CASSQGYGYTF	TGTGCCAGCAGCCAGGGCTATGGCTACACCTTC
-	TRBV10-3	-	TRBJ2-7	CAIRPQGVNFYEQYF	TGTGCCATCAGACCCCAGGGTGTAAATTTCTACGAGCAGTACTTC
-	TRBV6-6	-	TRBJ1-1	CASSPWTQGCTEAFF	TGTGCCAGCAGTCCATGGACTCAAGGGTGCACTGAAGCTTTCTTT
-	TRBV4-1	-	TRBJ2-1	CASSRPQSGDNEQFF	TGCGCCAGCAGCCGCCCACAATCGGGAGACAATGAGCAGTTCTTC
TRBD1	TRBV9	-	TRBJ1-5	CASSITGGDQPQHF	TGTGCCAGCAGCATAACAGGGGGAGATCAGCCCCAGCATTTT
-	TRBV18	few	TRBJ2-7	CASSPNPSGLHEQYF	TGTGCCAGCTCACCAAATCCCTCAGGGCTCCACGAGCAGTACTTC
TRBD2	TRBV5-1	-	TRBJ2-3	CASSWGLAGGTDTQYF	TGCGCCAGCAGCTGGGGACTAGCGGGGGGCACAGATACGCAGTATTTT
-	TRBV7-9	-	TRBJ2-5	CASSSRAGGQYF	TGTGCCAGCAGCTCCCGTGCCGGGGGCCAGTACTTC
TRBD1	TRBV11-2	-	TRBJ1-4	CASSLDRDYNEKLFF	TGTGCCAGCAGCTTGGACAGGGACTATAATGAAAAACTGTTTTTT
-	TRBV5-1	-	TRBJ1-2	CASNAGTSPYGYTF	TGCGCCAGCAACGCCGGGACATCGCCCTATGGCTACACCTTC
-	TRBV6-5	-	TRBJ2-7	CASSYSFSSEYEQYF	TGTGCCAGCAGTTACTCGTTTTCTAGCGAGTACGAGCAGTACTTC
TRBD1	TRBV2	-	TRBJ1-3	CASIPAQGHGNTIYF	TGTGCCAGCATTCCCGCACAGGGGCACGGAAACACCATATATTTT
TRBD1	TRBV7-2	-	TRBJ1-6	CASSASGTVNSPLHF	TGTGCCAGCAGCGCCTCCGGGACAGTAAATTCACCCCTCCACTTT
-	TRBV7-3	-	TRBJ2-1	CASSLQAGSYNEQFF	TGTGCCAGCAGCCTCCAGGCGGGCTCCTACAATGAGCAGTTCTTC
TRBD1	TRBV27	-	TRBJ1-4	CASTTEGTELFF	TGTGCCAGCACCACAGAGGGGACAGAACTGTTTTTT
-	TRBV10-3	-	TRBJ2-4	CAIISQGNGLTRNIQYF	TGTGCCATCATTTCACAGGGAAATGGGCTAACGCGGAACATTCAGTACTTC
-	TRBV4-3	-	TRBJ2-7	CASSQEGGRNSYEQYF	TGCGCCAGCAGCCAAGAAGGGGGACGGAACTCCTACGAGCAGTACTTC
TRBD2	TRBV11-2	-	TRBJ2-7	CASSPRTSGYEQYF	TGTGCCAGCAGCCCGAGGACTAGCGGCTACGAGCAGTACTTC
TRBD2	TRBV7-9	-	TRBJ2-5	CASSLFRGGIETQYF	TGTGCCAGCAGCTTATTTCGGGGGGGCATTGAGACCCAGTACTTC
-	TRBV5-4	-	TRBJ2-5	CASSPQGQETQYF	TGTGCCAGCAGCCCACAGGGCCAAGAGACCCAGTACTTC
-	TRBV11-2	once	TRBJ1-5	CASSLARWQGGQPQHF	TGTGCCAGCAGCTTAGCCCGATGGCAGGGAGGGCAGCCCCAGCATTTT
TRBD2	TRBV30	-	TRBJ2-7	CAWTTSGMFHEQYF	TGTGCCTGGACGACTAGCGGGATGTTCCACGAGCAGTACTTC
TRBD2	TRBV9	-	TRBJ2-7	CASSPPGGDEQYF	TGTGCCAGCAGCCCCCCGGGAGGGGACGAGCAGTACTTC
TRBD2	TRBV2	-	TRBJ2-1	CASSPLAGVYNEQFF	TGTGCCAGTAGTCCTCTAGCGGGGGTCTACAATGAGCAGTTCTTC
TRBD2	TRBV5-6	once	TRBJ2-3	CASSLTSGTDTQYF	TGTGCCAGCAGCTTGACTAGCGGCACAGATACGCAGTATTTT
TRBD1	TRBV30	once	TRBJ2-6	CAAGTGGFAGANVLTF	TGTGCCGCTGGGACAGGGGGATTCGCGGGGGCCAACGTCCTGACTTTC
-	TRBV30	-	TRBJ1-1	CAWSVRVGGAFF	TGTGCCTGGAGTGTACGTGTCGGGGGAGCTTTCTTT
TRBD2	TRBV5-1	-	TRBJ2-1	CASSLLAGNNEQFF	TGCGCCAGCAGCCTTTTAGCGGGGAACAATGAGCAGTTCTTC